The source of this T cell receptor (beta chain) is a study of blood T cell repertoires in COVID-19. Study-wide background: The study drew acute and convalescent COVID-19 samples from the United States, Italy and Spain. Sample material is recorded as cDNA or gDNA derived from T cells, B-cell-depleted T cells, or PBMCs.

The CDR3 sequence is 14 residues long. Germline V CDR1 and CDR2: PRHDT, FYEKMQ (reference sequence). V shed 4 bases and J shed 0 bases, with 6 bases lying between them. In the authors' workflow: The authors estimated nucleated cell counts from reference gene primer amplification. The method was immunoSEQ multiplex PCR; TCRdb's version includes in-frame clones alone and lacks a portion of them. V and J calls and clone size are copied from that table; D and trimming were computed from the DNA. Among tens of thousands of clones listed, roughly nine tenths were seen once. The specimen sequenced was peripheral blood. This chain joins TRBV13 and TRBJ1-4; a possible D gene is TRBD1 (5 bases). The TCR sequence derives from a human donor in a cohort sampled during active COVID-19. The CDR3 spells CASSSQATNEKLFF. CDR3 DNA sequence: TGTGCCAGCAGCTCACAGGCAACTAATGAAAAACTGTTTTTT.